The 17 T cell receptor beta chains listed next were all sequenced from one sample in a study of shared clonotypes between healthy human individuals (TCRdb year 2020). Receptor libraries were prepared by the immunoSEQ multiplex PCR assay. TCRdb stores this immuneACCESS table with in-frame sequences only. Part of the clones is absent; in the studies checked, under half of the shortfall reflects unresolved V genes, and no reason is known for the rest. The table for this sample lists about 490,000 clones; less than 80% of them were counted only once. Approximately 12% of the sample rests with the top ten. The sequenced sample was PBMCs. The receptors here all came from a woman in her thirties or forties in good health. Some clones in this sample may be carry-over from other donors' samples.

The chain joins TRBV11-2 to TRBJ2-5; the match to TRBD2 covers 8 bases. Germline V gene lookup returns CDR1 SGHAT and CDR2 FQNNGV. Trimming took 5 bases from V and 4 from J; bases not matched to a gene: 18. The CDR3 has 18 residues. Written as DNA, the CDR3 is TGTGCCAGCAGCCCCGGGAGGACGGGAGGGTCCGTCCGAGAGACCCAGTACTTC. Residues: CASSPGRTGGSVRETQYF.

The chain employs TRBV25-1 and TRBJ2-3; weak D call: TRBD2 (6 bases). The V and J ends lost 6 bases and 2 bases respectively, with 15 bases between them. This CDR3 is built from 15 residues. Germline V lookup: CDR1 MGHDK, CDR2 SYGVNS. This chain's CDR3 is CASRAGGGVTDTQYF. CDR3 in DNA: TGTGCCAGCAGAGCAGGAGGCGGGGTCACAGATACGCAGTATTTT.

Concerning this clone: A much larger clone differs from this one at a single base, so this may be a read error. The chain joins TRBV30 to TRBJ1-1; D remains unclear. Trimming left V 0 bases short and J 4 bases short, with 12 bases between. Germline V gives CDR1 GTSNPN, CDR2 SVGIG (reference sequence). The CDR3 runs to 14 residues. The CDR3 region is CAWSVWVSVTEAFF. The CDR3 bases are TGTGCCTGGAGTGTGTGGGTGTCGGTCACTGAAGCTTTCTTT.

This rearrangement joins TRBV30 to TRBJ2-7, with TRBD2 matching 13 bases. The V segment lost 5 bases and the J segment 0 bases; nucleotides outside the gene matches: 7. This CDR3 comprises 16 residues. CDR1 and CDR2 (germline): GTSNPN, SVGIG (reference sequence). CDR3: CAWAGTSGKISYEQYF. The CDR3 DNA reads TGTGCCTGGGCCGGGACTAGCGGGAAGATCTCCTACGAGCAGTACTTC.

The chain has TRBV19 and TRBJ2-2; 7 bases agree with TRBD1. CDR3 size: 15 residues. V shed 4 bases, J shed 10 bases, and the junction held 12 bases outside the gene matches. Germline V gene lookup returns CDR1 LNHDA and CDR2 SQIVND (reference sequence). The CDR3 loop is CASSRQTGFSAELFF. As DNA, the CDR3 is TGTGCCAGTAGTAGACAGACAGGGTTTTCCGCGGAGCTGTTTTTT.

The chain is built from TRBV6-1 and TRBJ1-1; D unresolved. With 0 bases removed from V and 7 bases from J, the gap between germline ends came to 12 bases. Germline V gene data show CDR1 as MNHNS and CDR2 as SASEGT. The CDR3 is made up of 14 amino acids. DNA of the CDR3: TGTGCCAGCAGTGAAGCGGCCGACTCTGATGAAGCTTTCTTT. Residues: CASSEAADSDEAFF.

This sequence joins TRBV5-1 and TRBJ2-5; no firm D call. Germline V CDR1 and CDR2: SGHRS, YFSETQ. The CDR3 sequence is 13 residues long. V shed 1 base and J shed 5 bases, with 9 bases lying between them. This chain's CDR3 is CASSLPLMETQYF. CDR3 in DNA: TGCGCCAGCAGCTTGCCCCTAATGGAGACCCAGTACTTC.

As to this clone: A read error may be the cause here, since a much bigger clone is one base away. The chain carries TRBV7-9 and TRBJ1-1, with D maybe TRBD1 (5 bases). The CDR3 is made up of 13 amino acids. The germline gives CDR1 SEHNR, CDR2 FQNEAQ (reference sequence). The V and J ends lost 1 base and 4 bases respectively, with 7 bases between them. CDR3 sequence (DNA): TGTGCCAGCAGCTTAGATGGGGGCACTGAAGCTTTCTTT. Amino acid sequence: CASSLDGGTEAFF.

The chain has TRBV7-2 and TRBJ1-4; unclear D gene. V lost 0 bases to trimming and J lost 0 bases, with 5 bases between them. The CDR3 consists of 15 residues. Per the germline V gene, CDR1 is SGHTA and CDR2 is FQGNSA. CDR3 sequence (DNA): TGTGCCAGCAGCTTAGCGGATGCAACTAATGAAAAACTGTTTTTT. Translating it yields CASSLADATNEKLFF.

This clone appeared a single time. The gene calls are TRBV25-1 and TRBJ2-2; possible D gene TRBD1, 6 bases. The CDR3 is 16 residues long. Germline V gene lookup returns CDR1 MGHDK and CDR2 SYGVNS. V gave up 5 bases and J gave up 6 bases, with 19 bases separating them. Here the CDR3 reads CASSFWDTRNAGELFF. The CDR3 DNA is TGTGCCAGCAGTTTTTGGGACACCAGAAACGCCGGGGAGCTGTTTTTT. Drawing the rest from reference TRBV25-1 and TRBJ2-2, the complete variable domain is EADIYQTPRYLVIGTGKKITLECSQTMGHDKMYWYQQDPGMELHLIHYSYGVNSTEKGDLSSESTVSRIRTEHFPLTLESARPSHTSQYLCASSFWDTRNAGELFFGEGSRLTVL.

This chain uses TRBV19 with TRBJ1-5, with D maybe TRBD1 (6 bases). Deletions cut 2 bases from V and 4 bases from J, with 12 bases between. Per the germline V gene, CDR1 is LNHDA and CDR2 is SQIVND (reference sequence). The CDR3 has 15 residues. Here the CDR3 DNA reads TGTGCCAGTAGTATAATGAGGGGGACTAATCAGCCCCAGCATTTT. It codes for CASSIMRGTNQPQHF.

V usage is TRBV25-1 and J usage is TRBJ1-1, with D possibly matching TRBD1 (5 bases). Germline V gene data show CDR1 as MGHDK and CDR2 as SYGVNS. The CDR3 is made up of 12 amino acids. Trimming shortened V by 0 bases and J by 11 bases, and 10 bases separated the two germline ends. The CDR3 protein is CASSEYGTGAFF. The CDR3 nucleotides read TGTGCCAGCAGTGAATATGGGACGGGGGCTTTCTTT.

This clone was counted many times. The rearrangement uses TRBV5-1 and TRBJ1-5; D gene uncertain. Germline-derived CDR1 and CDR2 are SGHRS and YFSETQ. V was cut by 2 bases and J by 0 bases, with 0 bases left in between. The length of the CDR3 is 12 residues. CDR3 region: CASSFSNQPQHF. For the CDR3, the DNA is TGCGCCAGCAGCTTTAGCAATCAGCCCCAGCATTTT.

The rearrangement joins TRBV6-1 to TRBJ1-4; TRBD1 agrees at 7 bases. The germline V gene encodes CDR1 MNHNS and CDR2 SASEGT. The CDR3 runs 16 residues. V shed 3 bases and J 12 bases; nucleotides not matched to a gene: 16. The chain's CDR3 is CASSDRGFPASPELFF. The DNA of the CDR3 is TGTGCCAGCAGTGACAGGGGGTTTCCAGCCTCTCCGGAACTGTTTTTT.

This clone was picked up a small number of times. The rearrangement links TRBV6-1 to TRBJ1-2; 7 bases are shared with TRBD1. After removal of 6 bases from V and 2 bases from J, the junction contained 9 bases not matched to a gene. This CDR3 has 15 residues. CDR1 and CDR2 (germline): MNHNS, SASEGT. CDR3 amino acids: CASSARRGQNYGYTF. In nucleotides, the CDR3 is TGTGCCAGCAGCGCGAGAAGGGGGCAGAACTATGGCTACACCTTC.

The chain couples TRBV5-1 to TRBJ2-1; 7 nucleotides line up with TRBD2. Germline V gene data show CDR1 as SGHRS and CDR2 as YFSETQ. The V and J ends lost 4 bases and 0 bases, in that order; junction bases with no gene match: 7. This CDR3 is 16 amino acids long. The CDR3 DNA reads TGCGCCAGCAGCCTTGGACTAGGGAGCTCCTACAATGAGCAGTTCTTC. This codes for CASSLGLGSSYNEQFF.

The gene calls are TRBV9 and TRBJ2-7, with 7 bases fitting TRBD1. V gave up 4 bases and J gave up 6 bases; unmatched junction bases: 13. The CDR3 spans 15 residues. CDR1 and CDR2 (germline): SGDLS, YYNGEE. CDR3: CASSPGTEYLGEQYF. CDR3 coding DNA: TGTGCCAGCAGCCCGGGGACAGAGTACTTGGGCGAGCAGTACTTC. Full variable domain (outside the CDR3, taken from reference TRBV9 and TRBJ2-7): DSGVTQTPKHLITATGQRVTLRCSPRSGDLSVYWYQQSLDQGLQFLIQYYNGEERAKGNILERFSAQQFPDLHSELNLSSLELGDSALYFCASSPGTEYLGEQYFGPGTRLTVT.